Listed below are T cell receptor beta chains from one sample, sequenced in a study of T cell responses to AZD1222 COVID-19 vaccine. Assay used: immunoSEQ multiplex PCR; TCRdb lists only in-frame clones, some missing. The sample yields roughly 150,000 clones, around nine tenths seen once. The specimen was peripheral blood, collected on day 0 of AZD1222 vaccination. All receptors derive from an adult in good health. The CDR3 runs from the conserved cysteine through the conserved F or W. The D gene is left open where the match is weak. Where a row states a size, it is once, few, many or the class of an expanded clone; other rows omit it.

cdr3_aa cdr3_nt v_call d_call clone_size j_call
CASSFGNYEQYF TGTGCCAGCAGCTTCGGGAACTACGAGCAGTACTTC TRBV7-9 - - TRBJ2-7
CASSLGGADPAYEQYF TGCGCCAGCAGCTTGGGGGGGGCGGACCCCGCCTACGAGCAGTACTTC TRBV5-1 - medium-sized TRBJ2-7
CASSLGTLDQPQHF TGCGCCAGCAGCTTGGGGACACTAGATCAGCCCCAGCATTTT TRBV5-1 - - TRBJ1-5
CASSQGAGYNEQFF TGCGCCAGCAGCCAAGGCGCCGGATACAATGAGCAGTTCTTC TRBV4-1 - - TRBJ2-1
CASSLMDRGYYTF TGTGCCAGCAGCTTAATGGACAGGGGGTACTACACCTTC TRBV7-2 TRBD1 - TRBJ1-2
CASSIQMQETQYF TGTGCCAGCAGCATACAGATGCAAGAGACCCAGTACTTC TRBV14 - - TRBJ2-5
CASSPWGGLYEKLFF TGCGCCAGCAGCCCGTGGGGGGGGCTGTATGAAAAACTGTTTTTT TRBV4-3 - once TRBJ1-4
CASKTGGANVLTF TGTGCCAGCAAAACTGGTGGGGCCAACGTCCTGACTTTC TRBV27 - - TRBJ2-6
CASSYVAGRSSPLHF TGTGCCAGCAGTTACGTCGCAGGGAGGTCTTCACCCCTCCACTTT TRBV6-5 - - TRBJ1-6
CASSFGDYGYTF TGTGCCAGCAGCTTCGGCGACTATGGCTACACCTTC TRBV13 - - TRBJ1-2
CASSIDLAGQEKLFF TGTGCCAGTAGTATAGATCTTGCCGGACAGGAAAAACTGTTTTTT TRBV19 - - TRBJ1-4
CASNPGGNYGYTF TGTGCCAGCAACCCGGGAGGGAACTATGGCTACACCTTC TRBV12-3/TRBV12-4 - - TRBJ1-2
CASSLQGAQAYGYTF TGTGCCAGCAGCTTACAGGGGGCGCAGGCCTATGGCTACACCTTC TRBV7-2 TRBD1 once TRBJ1-2
CAWSVDSNQPQHF TGTGCCTGGAGTGTCGACAGCAATCAGCCCCAGCATTTT TRBV30 - - TRBJ1-5
CASSELAGGQETQYF TGTGCCAGCAGTGAACTAGCGGGGGGGCAAGAGACCCAGTACTTC TRBV6-1 TRBD2 - TRBJ2-5
CASRSDGELSYEQYF TGTGCCAGCAGATCTGACGGGGAACTCTCCTACGAGCAGTACTTC TRBV4-2 - once TRBJ2-7
CASTPNLGGSRGGYTF TGTGCCAGCACCCCAAACCTGGGCGGGAGTCGGGGTGGCTACACCTTC TRBV6-6 - - TRBJ1-2
CASSLKGGNSPLHF TGTGCCAGCAGCTTAAAGGGAGGGAATTCACCCCTCCACTTT TRBV7-6 - - TRBJ1-6
CASSLASSGGRYSSYNEQFF TGTGCCAGCAGCTTAGCGAGCAGCGGGGGCCGCTATAGCTCCTACAATGAGCAGTTCTTC TRBV7-2 TRBD2 once TRBJ2-1
CASREGAGANVLTF TGTGCCAGCAGGGAGGGGGCCGGGGCCAACGTCCTGACTTTC TRBV28 - - TRBJ2-6
CASSYSSLVGQETQYF TGTGCCAGCAGTTACTCGAGTCTCGTAGGCCAAGAGACCCAGTACTTC TRBV6-5 - - TRBJ2-5
CASSQFGTGEGNYGYTF TGCGCCAGCAGCCAGTTTGGGACAGGGGAAGGGAACTATGGCTACACCTTC TRBV4-3 TRBD1 - TRBJ1-2
CASSGPGQGYLRGNTIYF TGTGCCAGCAGCGGCCCGGGACAGGGATATTTGCGCGGAAACACCATATATTTT TRBV9 TRBD1 few TRBJ1-3
CSVERAGGFHNEQFF TGCAGCGTTGAAAGAGCGGGAGGGTTCCACAATGAGCAGTTCTTC TRBV29-1 TRBD2 - TRBJ2-1
CASSLPGQGTGELFF TGCGCCAGCAGCTTACCGGGACAGGGGACCGGGGAGCTGTTTTTT TRBV5-1 TRBD1 - TRBJ2-2
CASSQSVRYGYTF TGTGCCAGCAGTCAATCTGTCCGCTATGGCTACACCTTC TRBV6-6 - - TRBJ1-2
CASSLGQGYSPLHF TGTGCCAGCAGTTTGGGGCAGGGTTATTCACCCCTCCACTTT TRBV6-5 - few TRBJ1-6
CSAHRDYGYTF TGCAGTGCTCACAGGGACTATGGCTACACCTTC TRBV20-1 - few TRBJ1-2
CASSPPGTRQYNEQFF TGTGCCAGCAGTCCCCCCGGGACACGGCAATACAATGAGCAGTTCTTC TRBV28 - - TRBJ2-1
CASSPRTGGGISPLHF TGTGCCAGTAGTCCCCGGACAGGGGGAGGTATTTCACCCCTCCACTTT TRBV19 TRBD1 - TRBJ1-6
CATSGSGIANTEAFF TGTGCCACCAGCGGATCCGGGATAGCGAACACTGAAGCTTTCTTT TRBV15 - - TRBJ1-1
CASSFQGGTEAFF TGTGCCAGCAGCTTTCAGGGGGGTACTGAAGCTTTCTTT TRBV11-3 TRBD1 - TRBJ1-1
CASSLAGPNYNEQFF TGCGCCAGCAGCTTGGCCGGGCCTAATTACAATGAGCAGTTCTTC TRBV5-1 - - TRBJ2-1
CASRRDLNQPQHF TGTGCCAGCAGGAGGGACCTCAATCAGCCCCAGCATTTT TRBV6-5 - - TRBJ1-5
CASAFMNTEAFF TGTGCCAGCGCCTTTATGAACACTGAAGCTTTCTTT TRBV6-5 - - TRBJ1-1
CASSLREGPSNQPQHF TGTGCCAGCAGCTTACGAGAGGGGCCGAGCAATCAGCCCCAGCATTTT TRBV7-8 - once TRBJ1-5
CASSSTLQETQYF TGTGCCAGCAGCTCCACCTTACAAGAGACCCAGTACTTC TRBV7-3 - - TRBJ2-5
CASSPGQGADTIYF TGTGCCAGCAGCCCGGGACAGGGGGCGGACACCATATATTTT TRBV11-3 TRBD1 - TRBJ1-3
CASSLARGTEAFF TGTGCCAGCAGTTTAGCCAGGGGAACTGAAGCTTTCTTT TRBV12-3/TRBV12-4 - - TRBJ1-1
CASSEGTGVGTGELFF TGTGCCAGCAGCGAGGGGACAGGGGTGGGAACCGGGGAGCTGTTTTTT TRBV9 TRBD1 - TRBJ2-2
CASSVPINGQPQHF TGTGCCAGTAGTGTCCCCATAAATGGGCAGCCCCAGCATTTT TRBV19 - - TRBJ1-5
CASSLAGAKDTQYF TGCGCCAGCAGCTTAGCAGGGGCGAAGGATACGCAGTATTTT TRBV5-1 - - TRBJ2-3
CASTPLGGAPYQPQHF TGTGCCAGTACCCCTTTAGGCGGGGCCCCTTATCAGCCCCAGCATTTT TRBV19 - - TRBJ1-5
CASSLVGAGGYTF TGTGCCAGCAGCTTGGTGGGGGCTGGTGGCTACACCTTC TRBV5-4 - - TRBJ1-2
CASNPRPDSYEQYF TGTGCCAGCAACCCCCGGCCCGACTCCTACGAGCAGTACTTC TRBV6-5 - - TRBJ2-7
CASSLAVSTSGGVSYEQYF TGTGCCAGCAGCTTAGCAGTTTCGACTAGCGGGGGGGTCTCCTACGAGCAGTACTTC TRBV7-9 TRBD2 - TRBJ2-7
CASSSDGSGGPNTGELFF TGTGCCAGCAGCTCGGATGGTAGCGGGGGACCGAACACCGGGGAGCTGTTTTTT TRBV5-6 TRBD2 few TRBJ2-2
CASSLFGTSAHNEQFF TGCGCCAGCAGCTTATTCGGGACTAGCGCCCACAATGAGCAGTTCTTC TRBV5-1 TRBD2 - TRBJ2-1
CASSLAVGNIQYF TGTGCCAGCAGTTTAGCTGTGGGAAACATTCAGTACTTC TRBV27 - - TRBJ2-4
CASPLSGGWGNYGYTF TGTGCCAGCCCGCTTTCTGGGGGCTGGGGGAACTATGGCTACACCTTC TRBV11-2 - - TRBJ1-2
CASSQDLQGMVSNQPQHF TGCGCCAGCAGCCAAGATCTACAGGGGATGGTTAGCAATCAGCCCCAGCATTTT TRBV4-1 TRBD1 - TRBJ1-5
CASSLAGVTDTQYF TGTGCCAGCAGCCTAGCGGGGGTGACAGATACGCAGTATTTT TRBV27 TRBD2 - TRBJ2-3
CASSKGTGAPGELFF TGTGCCAGCAGCAAAGGGACAGGGGCTCCCGGGGAGCTGTTTTTT TRBV6-2/TRBV6-3 TRBD1 once TRBJ2-2
CASSLLLEPGYTF TGTGCCAGTAGCCTCCTTCTGGAGCCTGGCTACACCTTC TRBV19 - - TRBJ1-2